This T cell receptor beta chain appears in the sequencing data of a study of blood T cell repertoires in COVID-19. The overall study: There were acute and convalescent COVID-19 samples, and they came from the United States, Italy and Spain. T cells, B-cell-depleted T cells, or PBMCs provided the cDNA or gDNA that served as material.

Per the original methods: The authors estimated nucleated cell counts from reference gene primer amplification. Profiling relied on immunoSEQ multiplex PCR, and the TCRdb table lists in-frame clones only, not all of them. Clonal size and the V and J genes are those of that table, whereas D and trimming came from the DNA. The sample holds some 60,000 clones, more than 75% seen once. J lost 6 bases, V lost 5 bases, and 6 bases had no gene match. This CDR3 is 14 amino acids long. Germline-derived CDR1 and CDR2 are SGHVS and FNYEAQ. The sequence came from a man in his sixties or seventies with acute or convalescent COVID-19. The genes are TRBV7-6 and TRBJ2-1; TRBD2 matches 8 bases. What was sequenced was peripheral blood. The CDR3 is CASSRAGALNEQFF. The CDR3 DNA sequence: TGTGCCAGCAGCAGAGCGGGGGCTCTCAATGAGCAGTTCTTC.